These 7 T cell receptor beta chains share one sample of origin, sequenced in a study of T cells in Graves' hyperthyroidism and ophthalmopathy. RNA transcripts provided the source from which TCR beta CDR3 regions were amplified. First-round RT-PCR with HTBI primers amplified the TCR CDR3 region. One entry per CDR3 protein results from TCRdb running MiXCR on the multiplex PCR reads. The table lists hundreds of thousands of distinct CDR3 sequences, 20% to 30% of them singletons. The material sequenced was blood. These TCRs come from a man in his forties with Graves' hyperthyroidism that later progressed to Graves' ophthalmopathy.

This clonotype was seen ten or more times. V and J are TRBV29-1 and TRBJ1-1, with D uncertain. This CDR3 spans 13 amino acids. Germline V gene sequence: CDR1 SQVTM, CDR2 ANQGSEA. V lost 1 base and J 2 bases, leaving 8 bases between the germline ends. CDR3 in DNA: TGCAGCGTTGAAGTCGGTGGAAACACTGAAGCTTTCTTT. This codes for CSVEVGGNTEAFF.

This clonotype was counted many times. The rearrangement joins TRBV20-1 to TRBJ2-7; no clear D. V was cut by 3 bases and J by 0 bases, with 6 bases left in between. Germline loops: CDR1 DFQATT, CDR2 SNEGSKA (reference sequence). The CDR3 spans 12 residues. The CDR3 DNA reads TGCAGTGCTAGGGGTAGCTCCTACGAGCAGTACTTC. As protein: CSARGSSYEQYF.

This clonotype came up many times. V usage is TRBV2 and J usage is TRBJ1-2; D unresolved. Germline V gives CDR1 SNHLY, CDR2 FYNNEI. This CDR3 has 13 residues. Trimming took 9 bases from V and 0 from J, leaving 11 bases between them. The CDR3: CARSGQTNYGYTF. The CDR3 DNA is TGTGCCAGGAGCGGTCAGACTAACTATGGCTACACCTTC. The full variable domain, with the rest looked up from reference TRBV2 and TRBJ1-2, is EPEVTQTPSHQVTQMGQEVILRCVPISNHLYFYWYRQILGQKVEFLVSFYNNEISEKSEIFDDQFSVERPDGSNFTLKIRSTKLEDSAMYFCARSGQTNYGYTFGSGTRLTVV.

This clonotype was seen ten or more times. A read error is possible here, since a much larger clone lies one base away. The CDR3 carries no conserved terminal phenylalanine or tryptophan, so it likely arises from a read error. J is TRBJ2-7 and V is TRBV6-1, with TRBD2 matching 13 bases. This CDR3 comprises 16 residues. J lost 0 bases, V lost 8 bases, and 7 bases had no gene match. CDR1 MNHNS and CDR2 SASEGT come from the germline V gene. The CDR3 bases are TGTGCCAGCCAGGGACTAGCGGGATATAGCTCCTACGAGCAGTACCTC. It translates to CASQGLAGYSSYEQYL.

There are many counts of this clonotype. The CDR3 DNA is TGTGCCATCAACAGACTTATGAACACTGAAGCTTTCTTT. Translating gives CAINRLMNTEAFF. V and J are TRBV10-3 and TRBJ1-1, with D uncertain. The CDR3 consists of 13 residues. The V and J ends lost 7 bases and 0 bases respectively, with 9 bases between them. CDR1 is ENHRY, CDR2 SYGVKD, per germline.

This sequence joins TRBV7-2 and TRBJ2-7, with D perhaps assigned TRBD1 or TRBD2 (5 bases each). The CDR3 sequence is 15 residues long. Germline loops: CDR1 SGHTA, CDR2 FQGNSA. Trimming took off 1 base at V and 5 bases at J, with 15 bases between the two ends. The CDR3 nucleotides are TGTGCCAGCAGCTTAGACCGCCTCCGGGACCACGAGCAGTACTTC. As protein: CASSLDRLRDHEQYF.

This clonotype was picked up many times. The chain employs TRBV11-2 and TRBJ2-5, with 7 nucleotides matching TRBD1. This CDR3 contains 15 residues. The junction had 11 bases not matched to a gene; V was cut back by 5 bases and J by 5 bases. Germline V gene data show CDR1 as SGHAT and CDR2 as FQNNGV. The DNA for the CDR3 is TGTGCCAGCAGCACATACAGGGGAAAGGAGGAGACCCAGTACTTC. Amino acid sequence: CASSTYRGKEETQYF.